The present TCR beta chain was sequenced within a study of cytomegalovirus exposure and HLA in healthy donors. The study's findings and limits: TCR beta chain V- and J-gene trimming was linked, in a later analysis, to a missense variant in DCLRE1C.

The germline V gene encodes CDR1 SGHVS and CDR2 FNYEAQ. This CDR3 is 13 amino acids long. V was pared by 3 bases and J by 7 bases, with 2 bases of the junction left unmatched. As to this clone: What it recognizes is unknown.

Vbeta (60) and Jbeta (13) primers were used in the PCR. The table came from immunoSEQ multiplex PCR; TCRdb's copy has only in-frame clones and leaves some out. The sample has about 160,000 clones, around 80% seen once. The rearrangement uses TRBV7-6 and TRBJ2-1; 8 bases fit TRBD2. The sample consisted of PBMCs. This TCR came from a woman aged 50 to 65 in good health and CMV-seropositive. The CDR3 loop reads CASSLGLENEQFF. In DNA form, the CDR3 reads TGTGCCAGCAGCTTGGGACTAGAGAATGAGCAGTTCTTC.